This TCR beta chain was captured in a study of neurological immune-mediated disorders. Study-wide results and caveats: Across subjects, no CDR3 amino acid sequence appeared in expanded clones of more than one subject, a finding that suggested private repertoires in all groups.

Looked up from germline, CDR1 is SGHTA and CDR2 is FQGNSA. This CDR3 has 14 amino acids. After removal of 5 bases from V and 2 bases from J, the junction contained 3 bases not matched to a gene. The study used blood bank volunteers in Maryland, USA, as healthy controls. From 2 million PBMCs stored at -80 C, the unsorted libraries were generated. Note on this clonotype: No antigen is known for it.

The making of cDNA relied on 5'RACE with 10-nucleotide random UMIs. Each CDR3 protein is one row after TCRdb ran MiXCR on the 5' RACE reads. The sample shows over 45,000 distinct CDR3 sequences, 25% of them seen only once. The chain carries TRBV7-2 and TRBJ2-3, with 8 positions matching TRBD1. This TCR was recovered from a woman in her sixties or seventies in good health. The sample taken for sequencing was PBMCs. The CDR3 bases are TGTGCCAGCAGCCCGGGACAGGCCACAGATACGCAGTATTTT. Amino acid sequence: CASSPGQATDTQYF.